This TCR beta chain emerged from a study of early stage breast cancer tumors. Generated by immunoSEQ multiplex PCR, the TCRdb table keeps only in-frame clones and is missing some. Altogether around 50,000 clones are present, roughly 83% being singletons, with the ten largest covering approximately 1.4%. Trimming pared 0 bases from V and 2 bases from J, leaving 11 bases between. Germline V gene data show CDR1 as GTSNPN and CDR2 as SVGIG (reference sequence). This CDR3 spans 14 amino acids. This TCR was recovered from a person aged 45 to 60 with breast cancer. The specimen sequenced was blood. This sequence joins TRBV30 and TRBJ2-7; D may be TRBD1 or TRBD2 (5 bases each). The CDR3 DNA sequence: TGTGCCTGGAGTGTACGGTGGGGGACCTACGAGCAGTACTTC. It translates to CAWSVRWGTYEQYF.